These 26 T cell receptor beta chains were sequenced from one sample in a study of OX40 agonist ivuxolimab in advanced cancers. Generated by immunoSEQ multiplex PCR, the TCRdb table keeps only in-frame clones and is missing some. The data contain 52,000 or so clones, around nine tenths of them singletons. This sample comprised CD4+ or CD8+ T cells sorted from blood, obtained in a trial of the OX40 agonist ivuxolimab. The receptor source for this set is an adult with an advanced solid tumor such as melanoma, head and neck, liver or kidney cancer.

The V call is TRBV18, the J call TRBJ2-5; TRBD1 matches 8 bases. V was pared by 1 base and J by 2 bases, with 6 bases of the junction left unmatched. Germline lookup yields CDR1 KGHSH and CDR2 LQKENI. The CDR3 runs 16 residues. The CDR3 loop reads CASSPRTGTGQETQYF. The CDR3 DNA reads as TGTGCCAGCTCACCACGAACAGGGACAGGACAAGAGACCCAGTACTTC.

The V and J genes are TRBV6-5 and TRBJ1-2, with unresolved D. The germline gives CDR1 MNHEY, CDR2 SVGAGI. Trimming took off 0 bases at V and 6 bases at J, with 8 bases between the two ends. The CDR3 extends over 13 amino acids. CDR3 residues: CASSYSGNHGYTF. DNA for the CDR3: TGTGCCAGCAGTTACTCAGGGAACCATGGCTACACCTTC.

This sequence joins TRBV9 and TRBJ2-1; D is undetermined. Trimming cost V 0 bases and J 9 bases, with 7 bases left between them. Germline values: CDR1 SGDLS, CDR2 YYNGEE. This CDR3 has 12 amino acids. The CDR3 here is CASSVEVSEQFF. The CDR3 bases are TGTGCCAGCAGCGTAGAGGTTTCTGAGCAGTTCTTC.

The chain combines TRBV2 with TRBJ2-6, with D unresolved. V lost 4 bases, J lost 0 bases, and 7 bases lay in between. Looked up from germline, CDR1 is SNHLY and CDR2 is FYNNEI. This CDR3 has 15 amino acids. The CDR3: CASSVHNSGANVLTF. In DNA form, the CDR3 reads TGTGCCAGCAGTGTACATAACTCTGGGGCCAACGTCCTGACTTTC.

This clone has only one observation. V usage is TRBV14 and J usage is TRBJ2-7; D unresolved. Trimming removed 8 bases at V and 2 bases at J, with 10 bases between. Germline V lookup: CDR1 SGHDN, CDR2 FVKESK. This CDR3 has 12 residues. For the CDR3, the DNA is TGTGCCAGCCGGAATTTGCCCTACGAGCAGTACTTC. Protein product: CASRNLPYEQYF.

This rearrangement joins TRBV11-2 to TRBJ2-3; the D is unclear. Germline lookup yields CDR1 SGHAT and CDR2 FQNNGV. Trimming cost V 1 base and J 5 bases, with 7 bases left between them. The CDR3 consists of 13 residues. This CDR3 reads CASSLAYVDTQYF. The DNA of the CDR3 is TGTGCCAGCAGCTTAGCTTATGTAGATACGCAGTATTTT.

The J gene is TRBJ2-1, the V gene TRBV11-3; D is possibly TRBD1 (6 bases). The CDR3 has 16 residues. Germline V gene sequence: CDR1 SGHNT, CDR2 YENEEA. Trimming left V 0 bases short and J 3 bases short, with 12 bases between. The CDR3 DNA sequence: TGTGCCAGCAGCTTAGATGGAAAAGGGGGCTACAATGAGCAGTTCTTC. Translated: CASSLDGKGGYNEQFF.

The chain carries TRBV11-3 and TRBJ2-1, with D hard to call. CDR3 length equals 12 residues. V dropped 4 bases and J dropped 12 bases, with 13 bases sitting between them. Per germline, CDR1 SGHNT and CDR2 YENEEA. The CDR3, as DNA: TGTGCCAGCAGCTCAATGACTGGATCGCAGTTCTTC. Translation gives CASSSMTGSQFF.

The CDR3 reads CASSPFTQETQYF. For the CDR3, the DNA is TGCGCCAGCAGCCCTTTTACCCAAGAGACCCAGTACTTC. V gene TRBV5-1 combines with J gene TRBJ2-5; D gene unclear. Trimming took 4 bases from V and 1 from J, leaving 8 bases between them. The CDR3 is 13 amino acids. Germline CDR1 and CDR2: SGHRS and YFSETQ.

The CDR3 region has the DNA TGTGCCAGCAGACCCGGTGGGACTAGCGGCACCGGGGAGCTGTTTTTT. Amino acids: CASRPGGTSGTGELFF. The chain employs TRBV7-2 and TRBJ2-2; 11 bases are shared with TRBD2. The length of the CDR3 is 16 residues. V lost 6 bases to trimming and J lost 4 bases; unmatched junction nucleotides: 7. From germline, CDR1 is SGHTA and CDR2 FQGNSA. The complete variable domain, with remaining parts taken from reference TRBV7-2 and TRBJ2-2, reads GAGVSQSPSNKVTEKGKDVELRCDPISGHTALYWYRQSLGQGLEFLIYFQGNSAPDKSGLPSDRFSAERTGGSVSTLTIQRTQQEDSAVYLCASRPGGTSGTGELFFGEGSRLTVL.

Only one count was recorded for this clone. The chain has TRBV5-1 and TRBJ1-1; D unresolved. The CDR3 has 14 residues. Germline CDR1 reads SGHRS; CDR2 reads YFSETQ. V was trimmed by 7 bases and J by 1 base, leaving 14 bases between them. The DNA of the CDR3 is TGCGCCAGCCGCAAAACCCCAGGGAACACTGAAGCTTTCTTT. Its translation: CASRKTPGNTEAFF.

V and J are TRBV5-1 and TRBJ2-5; 13 positions match TRBD2. The J call could be wrong; TRBJ2-7 is a better fit for the DNA end. This CDR3 region has 17 residues. Germline CDR1 is SGHRS and CDR2 is YFSETQ. DNA of the CDR3: TGCGCCAGCAGCTTGGGGACTAGCGGGAGAACATCCTACGAGCAGTACTTC. It encodes CASSLGTSGRTSYEQYF.

CDR3 protein: CASSLAVDSGGYTF. CDR3 DNA sequence: TGTGCCAGCAGCTTGGCCGTGGACTCTGGGGGCTACACCTTC. V and J are TRBV5-5 and TRBJ1-2; no clear D. In germline, CDR1 is SGHKS, CDR2 YYEKEE (reference sequence). The CDR3 totals 14 residues. V lost 0 bases to trimming and J lost 8 bases, with 14 bases between them.

This chain connects TRBV7-2 to TRBJ1-2; D may be TRBD1 (5 bases). V lost 8 bases to trimming and J lost 1 base, with 17 bases between them. CDR3 length: 15 residues. Per the germline V gene, CDR1 is SGHTA and CDR2 is FQGNSA. CDR3 DNA sequence: TGTGCCAGCCAGGGAATAGGGACCGTTAACTATGGCTACACCTTC. It encodes CASQGIGTVNYGYTF.

The table lists this clone with a count of one. The rearrangement uses TRBV4-1 and TRBJ2-3, with TRBD2 identical over 7 bases. Germline V gene sequence: CDR1 MGHRA, CDR2 YSYEKL. Trimming at V came to 1 base and at J to 4 bases, leaving 8 bases not matched to a gene. This CDR3 has 16 residues. CDR3: CASSQGLAAPPDTQYF. The CDR3 DNA is TGCGCCAGCAGCCAAGGTCTAGCGGCGCCCCCAGATACGCAGTATTTT.

This chain joins TRBV4-2 and TRBJ1-5; possible D gene TRBD1, 5 bases. The CDR3 spans 16 residues. Germline V gene lookup returns CDR1 LGHNA and CDR2 YNFKEQ. Trimming took off 3 bases at V and 1 base at J, with 13 bases between the two ends. CDR3 DNA sequence: TGTGCCAGCAGCCAGAATCCAGGGAGCAGCAATCAGCCCCAGCATTTT. Translating it yields CASSQNPGSSNQPQHF.

The J gene is TRBJ2-3, the V gene TRBV5-1; D possibly matches TRBD1 or TRBD2 (5 bases each). V dropped 0 bases and J dropped 2 bases, with 13 bases sitting between them. CDR3 length equals 16 residues. Germline V CDR1 and CDR2: SGHRS, YFSETQ. The CDR3: CASSLEAGAITDTQYF. The CDR3 DNA sequence: TGCGCCAGCAGCTTGGAGGCCGGGGCAATCACAGATACGCAGTATTTT.

This clone has just a few counts. This rearrangement joins TRBV7-2 to TRBJ2-6; D not certain. CDR1 is SGHTA and CDR2 is FQGNSA in the germline V gene. Trimming took 6 bases from V and 0 from J, leaving 12 bases between them. CDR3 size: 16 residues. The CDR3 bases are TGTGCCAGCAGAGACCTCCCGAGCTCTGGGGCCAACGTCCTGACTTTC. It translates to CASRDLPSSGANVLTF. Full variable domain (outside the CDR3, taken from reference TRBV7-2 and TRBJ2-6): GAGVSQSPSNKVTEKGKDVELRCDPISGHTALYWYRQSLGQGLEFLIYFQGNSAPDKSGLPSDRFSAERTGGSVSTLTIQRTQQEDSAVYLCASRDLPSSGANVLTFGAGSRLTVL.

This clone has just one count. CDR3 in DNA: TGTGCCATCAGTGAGAAAGGGGGGGACACTGAAGCTTTCTTT. It is translated as CAISEKGGDTEAFF. The rearrangement joins TRBV10-3 to TRBJ1-1; D might be TRBD1 (6 bases). CDR1 and CDR2 from the germline V gene are ENHRY and SYGVKD. The V and J ends lost 2 bases and 3 bases respectively, with 10 bases between them. The CDR3 sequence is 14 residues long.

This clone was detected once. The chain has TRBV4-1 and TRBJ1-5; 9 nucleotides align to TRBD1. CDR3 size: 16 residues. V lost 1 base, J lost 6 bases, and 7 bases stayed unmatched. Germline V gives CDR1 MGHRA, CDR2 YSYEKL. This chain's CDR3 is CASSQGVGQGSQPQHF. For the CDR3, the DNA is TGCGCCAGCAGCCAAGGAGTAGGACAGGGGAGTCAGCCCCAGCATTTT.

The V gene is TRBV28, the J gene TRBJ2-7, with 7 bases matching TRBD2. Germline-derived CDR1 and CDR2 are MDHEN and SYDVKM. CDR3 length: 16 residues. Trimming at V came to 4 bases and at J to 2 bases, leaving 11 bases not matched to a gene. This CDR3 is CASSSRDYNTAYEQYF. CDR3 in DNA: TGTGCCAGCAGTTCCCGGGACTACAATACCGCCTACGAGCAGTACTTC.

The chain has TRBV5-4 and TRBJ2-1; 11 positions agree with TRBD2. CDR3 length: 17 residues. CDR1 is SGHNT and CDR2 is YYREEE in the germline V gene (reference sequence). Losses at the gene ends were 2 bases for V and 4 bases for J; bases not matched to a gene: 8. This CDR3 is CASSLGLAGGLYNEQFF. CDR3 nucleotide sequence: TGTGCCAGCAGCTTAGGTCTAGCGGGGGGCCTATACAATGAGCAGTTCTTC.

The DNA of the CDR3 is TGCGCCAGCAGCTTGGCCCCAGGGACAGGCACAGATACGCAGTATTTT. Encoded protein: CASSLAPGTGTDTQYF. J is TRBJ2-3 and V is TRBV5-1; TRBD1 aligns across 7 bases. This CDR3 has 16 amino acids. Germline loops: CDR1 SGHRS, CDR2 YFSETQ. J was trimmed by 1 base and V by 0 bases; bases with no gene match: 5. Complete variable domain (other parts from reference TRBV5-1 and TRBJ2-3): KAGVTQTPRYLIKTRGQQVTLSCSPISGHRSVSWYQQTPGQGLQFLFEYFSETQRNKGNFPGRFSGRQFSNSRSEMNVSTLELGDSALYLCASSLAPGTGTDTQYFGPGTRLTVL.

The chain employs TRBV27 and TRBJ2-1, with 10 bases aligning to TRBD1. The CDR3 spans 15 residues. In germline, CDR1 is MNHEY, CDR2 SMNVEV (reference sequence). The J segment lost 4 bases and the V segment lost 8 bases, leaving 8 bases of the junction unmatched. Written as DNA, the CDR3 is TGTGCCAGCGATCCGGGACAGGGGTTATACAATGAGCAGTTCTTC. It codes for CASDPGQGLYNEQFF.

The chain employs TRBV6-1 and TRBJ2-3; TRBD1 agrees at 10 bases. Per germline, CDR1 MNHNS and CDR2 SASEGT. Germline trimming cut 6 bases from V and 0 bases from J; bases unmatched to any gene: 0. CDR3 length: 14 amino acids. In DNA, the CDR3 is TGTGCCAGCAGGACAGGGGGCAGCACAGATACGCAGTATTTT. Translation: CASRTGGSTDTQYF.

V is TRBV4-2 and J is TRBJ2-7; 11 bases are a match to TRBD1. After removal of 4 bases from V and 6 bases from J, the junction contained 2 bases not matched to a gene. CDR1 is LGHNA and CDR2 is YNFKEQ in the germline V gene. The CDR3 has 13 amino acids. DNA of the CDR3: TGTGCCAGCAGCCCGGGACAGGGGGTCGAGCAGTACTTC. Translating gives CASSPGQGVEQYF.